Sequencing of this T cell receptor (beta chain) was carried out in a study of T cells after yellow fever vaccination. Study outcomes and limitations: The study noted that FACS-sorted repertoires could contain abundant clonotypes contaminating from the bulk population. The secondary response showed a weaker magnitude and a faster peak, day 5 versus 15. Among primary-vaccination clones, most reappeared after the booster, at roughly 96% for CD4 and 88% for CD8.

The CDR3 is 16 amino acids. The germline CDR1 and CDR2 sequences are DFQATT and SNEGSKA (reference sequence). Trimming removed 0 bases at V and 7 bases at J, with 16 bases between. One entry per CDR3 protein results from TCRdb running MiXCR on the 5' RACE reads. Counted here are some 320,000 distinct CDR3 sequences, 3.5% to 5% occurring once; the ten biggest clones make up approximately 19%. This clonotype turned up a few times. Its antigen is undetermined. The material sequenced was PBMCs, taken 15 days after the yellow fever booster vaccination. This TCR came from a man younger than 30 who received the YFV17D yellow fever vaccine. V usage is TRBV20-1 and J usage is TRBJ1-6, with D perhaps matching TRBD1 (6 bases). CDR3 DNA: TGCAGTGCTAGAGATTCAGTAGGGCAGGGGAATTCACCCCTCCACTTT. Protein: CSARDSVGQGNSPLHF.